The TCR beta chain described here comes from a study of human T cells and chemical hapten exposure. V was pared by 4 bases and J by 5 bases, with 11 bases between. The CDR3 extends over 14 amino acids. Germline values: CDR1 SGHTA, CDR2 FQGNSA. Individual cDNA molecules in this library carried unique molecular identifiers. TCRdb analysed the RACE reads with MiXCR anew, one entry per CDR3 protein. In the table there are about 79,000 distinct CDR3 sequences, approximately 8.6% of which are singletons. This clonotype appeared a few times. Indicated time point: healthy volunteer bleed at 6 weeks. Unfractionated whole blood served as the source for total RNA extraction.

The chain links TRBV7-2 to TRBJ1-4; possibly TRBD1 for D (5 bases). The receptor comes from a male donor in good health. Some clones in this sample may be carry-over from other donors' samples. Sequencing was done on a sample of whole blood. The CDR3 nucleotides are TGTGCCAGCAGCTCGTTGACAGAAAATGAAAAACTGTTTTTT. The encoded protein is CASSSLTENEKLFF.